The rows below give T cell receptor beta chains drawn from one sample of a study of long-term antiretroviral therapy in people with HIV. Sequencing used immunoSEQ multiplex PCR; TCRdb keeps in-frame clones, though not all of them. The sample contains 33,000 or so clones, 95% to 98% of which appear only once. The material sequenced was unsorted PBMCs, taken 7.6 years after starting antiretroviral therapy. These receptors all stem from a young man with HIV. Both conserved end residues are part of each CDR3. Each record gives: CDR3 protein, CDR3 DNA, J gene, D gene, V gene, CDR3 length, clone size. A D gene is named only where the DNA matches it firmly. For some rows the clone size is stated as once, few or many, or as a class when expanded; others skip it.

CDR3 protein: CASSLSHNSGNTIYF
CDR3 DNA: TGTGCCAGCAGCTTATCACACAACTCTGGAAACACCATATATTTT
J gene: TRBJ1-3
D gene: -
V gene: TRBV7-9
CDR3 length: 15
clone size: once

CDR3 protein: CASSPGHRWDEQYF
CDR3 DNA: TGTGCCAGCAGCCCGGGACACCGCTGGGACGAGCAGTACTTC
J gene: TRBJ2-7
D gene: -
V gene: TRBV7-9
CDR3 length: 14
clone size: -

CDR3 protein: CSVEEVYSIGRGYGYTF
CDR3 DNA: TGCAGCGTTGAAGAAGTTTATTCGATTGGCAGAGGTTATGGCTACACCTTC
J gene: TRBJ1-2
D gene: -
V gene: TRBV29-1
CDR3 length: 17
clone size: -

CDR3 protein: CASSVYEQYF
CDR3 DNA: TGTGCCAGCAGTGTTTACGAGCAGTACTTC
J gene: TRBJ2-7
D gene: -
V gene: TRBV27
CDR3 length: 10
clone size: -

CDR3 protein: CASSRTGGIPYNEQFF
CDR3 DNA: TGTGCCAGCAGCCGTACAGGGGGCATTCCCTACAATGAGCAGTTCTTC
J gene: TRBJ2-1
D gene: TRBD1
V gene: TRBV5-6
CDR3 length: 16
clone size: -

CDR3 protein: CASKLGVGGYTF
CDR3 DNA: TGTGCCAGCAAGCTAGGGGTTGGCGGCTACACCTTC
J gene: TRBJ1-2
D gene: -
V gene: TRBV2
CDR3 length: 12
clone size: -

CDR3 protein: CASKRDRGNEQYF
CDR3 DNA: TGTGCCAGCAAACGGGACAGGGGGAACGAGCAGTACTTC
J gene: TRBJ2-7
D gene: TRBD1
V gene: TRBV6-6
CDR3 length: 13
clone size: -

CDR3 protein: CASSSDWGQPQHF
CDR3 DNA: TGTGCCAGCAGCAGTGATTGGGGTCAGCCCCAGCATTTT
J gene: TRBJ1-5
D gene: -
V gene: TRBV6-6
CDR3 length: 13
clone size: -

CDR3 protein: CASSQDRFSYEQYF
CDR3 DNA: TGCGCCAGCAGCCAAGACAGGTTCTCCTACGAGCAGTACTTC
J gene: TRBJ2-7
D gene: -
V gene: TRBV4-3
CDR3 length: 14
clone size: -

CDR3 protein: CASSQEILLAASYEQYF
CDR3 DNA: TGTGCCAGCAGCCAAGAAATTTTACTAGCGGCATCCTACGAGCAGTACTTC
J gene: TRBJ2-7
D gene: TRBD2
V gene: TRBV4-2
CDR3 length: 17
clone size: once

CDR3 protein: CASVSSGSSYNEQFF
CDR3 DNA: TGCGCCAGCGTTTCTAGCGGGAGCTCCTACAATGAGCAGTTCTTC
J gene: TRBJ2-1
D gene: TRBD2
V gene: TRBV5-1
CDR3 length: 15
clone size: -

CDR3 protein: CASSPRVLAGGPNEQFF
CDR3 DNA: TGCGCCAGCAGCCCCAGGGTCCTAGCGGGGGGGCCAAATGAGCAGTTCTTC
J gene: TRBJ2-1
D gene: TRBD2
V gene: TRBV4-1
CDR3 length: 17
clone size: -

CDR3 protein: CASSLRDRGVRTGELFF
CDR3 DNA: TGTGCCAGCAGCTTACGAGACAGGGGGGTCCGGACCGGGGAGCTGTTTTTT
J gene: TRBJ2-2
D gene: TRBD1
V gene: TRBV7-3
CDR3 length: 17
clone size: -

CDR3 protein: CASRRLAGEAGELFF
CDR3 DNA: TGTGCCAGCAGACGACTAGCGGGAGAGGCCGGGGAGCTGTTTTTT
J gene: TRBJ2-2
D gene: TRBD2
V gene: TRBV5-5
CDR3 length: 15
clone size: -

CDR3 protein: CATSRDGYQPQHF
CDR3 DNA: TGTGCCACCAGCAGGGACGGGTATCAGCCCCAGCATTTT
J gene: TRBJ1-5
D gene: -
V gene: TRBV15
CDR3 length: 13
clone size: -

CDR3 protein: CASSVEAGESEAFF
CDR3 DNA: TGTGCCAGCAGCGTAGAGGCCGGTGAGTCTGAAGCTTTCTTT
J gene: TRBJ1-1
D gene: -
V gene: TRBV9
CDR3 length: 14
clone size: -

CDR3 protein: CASSEQGHSPLHF
CDR3 DNA: TGTGCCAGCAGTGAACAGGGGCACTCACCCCTCCACTTT
J gene: TRBJ1-6
D gene: -
V gene: TRBV6-1
CDR3 length: 13
clone size: -

CDR3 protein: CASSQGPGGTTLGETQYF
CDR3 DNA: TGTGCCAGCAGCCAAGGCCCCGGAGGCACAACTCTGGGGGAGACCCAGTACTTC
J gene: TRBJ2-5
D gene: -
V gene: TRBV4-2
CDR3 length: 18
clone size: -

CDR3 protein: CASRLGDATEQYF
CDR3 DNA: TGTGCCAGCAGGTTAGGGGACGCGACCGAGCAGTACTTC
J gene: TRBJ2-7
D gene: -
V gene: TRBV7-3
CDR3 length: 13
clone size: -

CDR3 protein: CASSEAGTSADTQYF
CDR3 DNA: TGTGCCAGCAGTGAAGCGGGGACTAGCGCAGATACGCAGTATTTT
J gene: TRBJ2-3
D gene: TRBD2
V gene: TRBV6-1
CDR3 length: 15
clone size: once

CDR3 protein: CAISRGMNTEAFF
CDR3 DNA: TGTGCCATCAGCCGGGGGATGAACACTGAAGCTTTCTTT
J gene: TRBJ1-1
D gene: -
V gene: TRBV10-3
CDR3 length: 13
clone size: -

CDR3 protein: CASSQESPDYTEAFF
CDR3 DNA: TGCGCCAGCAGCCAAGAATCCCCAGACTACACTGAAGCTTTCTTT
J gene: TRBJ1-1
D gene: -
V gene: TRBV4-3
CDR3 length: 15
clone size: -